The clone carrying this T cell receptor (beta chain) has ten or more counts. A sample-barcoded 5' primer and a J-beta primer mix were used in a second PCR of about 6 to 11 cycles. TCRdb itself ran the 5' RACE reads through MiXCR, one entry per CDR3 protein. The sample lists approximately 810,000 distinct CDR3 sequences, under 35% seen once, with 15% to 20% in the top ten. The CDR3 extends over 15 amino acids. V shed 1 base and J shed 4 bases, with 10 bases lying between them. This sample stems from a study of blood T cells in healthy people across ages. Sequencing input: blood. The genes are TRBV12-3 or TRBV12-4 and TRBJ2-2; tentative D call: TRBD1 (6 bases). The sequence derives from an elderly woman in good health. The CDR3 is CASSLGGQFTGELFF. In DNA form, the CDR3 reads TGTGCCAGCAGTTTAGGAGGACAGTTCACCGGGGAGCTGTTTTTT.